These 30 T cell receptor beta chains came from one sample sequenced in a study of cytomegalovirus exposure and HLA in healthy donors (dated by TCRdb to the late 2010s). Library creation used the immunoSEQ multiplex PCR assay. For the multiplex PCR, a mixture combining 60 forward primers for TCR Vbeta segments and 13 reverse primers for TCR Jbeta segments was used. TCRdb re-hosts the immuneACCESS table, in-frame sequences only. Its copies lack some clones; in the studies checked, an unresolved V gene accounts for under half of them, and the cause for the rest is not known. The sample table contains about 250,000 clones; only one count was recorded for over 75% of them. The top ten clonotypes cover around 0.44% of the sample. Material for sequencing was PBMCs. These receptors were collected from a boy aged 5 to 17 in good health and CMV-seronegative.

This clone was found a few times. The chain employs TRBV19 and TRBJ2-3, with 10 nucleotides matching TRBD1. The V segment lost 4 bases and the J segment 4 bases; nucleotides outside the gene matches: 5. CDR1 is LNHDA, CDR2 SQIVND, per germline (reference sequence). This CDR3 has 15 amino acids. The CDR3: CASSTRDRGSDTQYF. CDR3 DNA: TGTGCCAGTAGTACCCGGGACAGGGGTTCAGATACGCAGTATTTT. The variable domain in full, completed from reference TRBV19 and TRBJ2-3, reads DGGITQSPKYLFRKEGQNVTLSCEQNLNHDAMYWYRQDPGQGLRLIYYSQIVNDFQKGDIAEGYSVSREKKESFPLTVTSAQKNPTAFYLCASSTRDRGSDTQYFGPGTRLTVL.

CDR3: CASSRGGDWEQYF. The CDR3 DNA reads as TGTGCCAGCAGCCGAGGGGGAGACTGGGAGCAGTACTTC. The V and J genes are TRBV4-2 and TRBJ2-7; tentative D call: TRBD1 (6 bases). Trimming removed 4 bases from V and 7 bases from J, with 14 bases in between. Germline V gene lookup returns CDR1 LGHNA and CDR2 YNFKEQ. CDR3 length: 13 amino acids.

A note on this clone: Other DNA sequences in the same sample also yield this CDR3. The gene calls are TRBV27 and TRBJ1-1; D remains unclear. The CDR3 runs 14 residues. V was pared by 1 base and J by 1 base, with 7 bases between. The germline V gene encodes CDR1 MNHEY and CDR2 SMNVEV (reference sequence). This CDR3 reads CASSLLGANTEAFF. The CDR3 DNA reads TGTGCCAGCAGTTTATTAGGAGCGAACACTGAAGCTTTCTTT.

The chain has TRBV6-1 and TRBJ2-3, with 7 bases lining up with TRBD2. Trimming cost V 3 bases and J 2 bases; bases outside gene matches: 5. The length of the CDR3 is 15 residues. From germline, CDR1 is MNHNS and CDR2 SASEGT. The CDR3 reads CASSDLSGDTDTQYF. CDR3 DNA: TGTGCCAGCAGTGACCTGAGCGGGGACACAGATACGCAGTATTTT.

The chain combines TRBV27 with TRBJ2-7; the match to TRBD1 covers 9 bases. The V gene end was trimmed by 5 bases and the J gene end by 5 bases; junction bases not matched to a gene: 13. The CDR3 covers 16 residues. Germline values: CDR1 MNHEY, CDR2 SMNVEV (reference sequence). CDR3 bases: TGTGCCAGCAGTCTCCCCCTAACAGGGGGCATCAACGAGCAGTACTTC. Translating it yields CASSLPLTGGINEQYF.

The chain's CDR3 is CASSFNIDRANYGYTF. The CDR3 DNA follows: TGTGCCAGCAGTTTCAACATAGACAGGGCTAACTATGGCTACACCTTC. The chain joins TRBV27 to TRBJ1-2; 7 bases line up with TRBD1. There are 16 residues in the CDR3. The germline gives CDR1 MNHEY, CDR2 SMNVEV (reference sequence). The trim removed 3 bases at V and 0 bases at J, leaving 7 bases unmatched.

The chain carries TRBV14 and TRBJ1-4; 8 positions match TRBD1. V shed 4 bases, J shed 8 bases, and the junction held 6 bases outside the gene matches. Germline V lookup: CDR1 SGHDN, CDR2 FVKESK. This CDR3 spans 14 amino acids. The DNA for the CDR3 is TGTGCCAGCAGCCGTCGACAGGGGAGGGAAAAACTGTTTTTT. It yields the protein CASSRRQGREKLFF.

The V and J genes are TRBV7-9 and TRBJ1-3, with D unresolved. This CDR3 has 15 residues. Trimming removed 1 base from V and 0 bases from J, with 7 bases in between. The germline CDR1 and CDR2 sequences are SEHNR and FQNEAQ (reference sequence). Here the CDR3 reads CASSLVRFSGNTIYF. The CDR3, as DNA: TGTGCCAGCAGCTTAGTCCGGTTCTCTGGAAACACCATATATTTT.

The genes are TRBV7-3 and TRBJ2-3, with a possible D match to TRBD1 (6 bases). V lost 5 bases and J 2 bases, leaving 11 bases between the germline ends. The CDR3 has 14 amino acids. The germline gives CDR1 SGHTA, CDR2 FQGTGA. The DNA of the CDR3 is TGTGCCAGCAGCCCTACAGGGAACACAGATACGCAGTATTTT. It encodes CASSPTGNTDTQYF.

The CDR3 reads CASTYTGGHFYPLTKGTEAFF. DNA for the CDR3: TGCGCCAGCACCTACACGGGGGGGCACTTCTACCCCCTTACTAAGGGCACTGAAGCTTTCTTT. V gene TRBV5-1 combines with J gene TRBJ1-1, with D tentatively TRBD1 (6 bases). Germline V lookup: CDR1 SGHRS, CDR2 YFSETQ. There are 21 residues in the CDR3. With 6 bases removed from V and 4 bases from J, the gap between germline ends came to 37 bases.

V usage is TRBV4-1 and J usage is TRBJ2-1; D remains unclear. The germline CDR1 and CDR2 sequences are MGHRA and YSYEKL. V was pared by 5 bases and J by 1 base, with 15 bases between. The CDR3 contains 16 residues. The CDR3 protein is CASSEHLISSYNEQFF. CDR3 DNA: TGCGCCAGCAGCGAGCACCTGATTTCGTCCTACAATGAGCAGTTCTTC.

The genes are TRBV11-3 and TRBJ1-1; D is uncertain. V shed 0 bases and J shed 6 bases, with 5 bases lying between them. The CDR3 runs to 12 residues. The germline gives CDR1 SGHNT, CDR2 YENEEA. This chain's CDR3 is CASSLEGSEAFF. The CDR3 bases are TGTGCCAGCAGCTTAGAGGGCTCTGAAGCTTTCTTT.

The chain couples TRBV2 to TRBJ2-7; 8 bases match TRBD1. V lost 3 bases and J lost 0; bases outside the gene matches: 10. Germline V lookup: CDR1 SNHLY, CDR2 FYNNEI. The CDR3 spans 17 residues. The CDR3 DNA sequence: TGTGCCAGCAGTGACCCTGACCGGACAGGGACCTCCTACGAGCAGTACTTC. It is translated as CASSDPDRTGTSYEQYF.

The chain has TRBV4-1 and TRBJ1-5; no reliable D call. The CDR3 is made up of 15 amino acids. CDR1 MGHRA and CDR2 YSYEKL come from the germline V gene. The V gene lost 0 bases and the J gene lost 2 bases, with 8 bases spanning the gap. The CDR3 region is CASSQEFQGNQPQHF. The CDR3 region has the DNA TGCGCCAGCAGCCAAGAATTCCAGGGCAATCAGCCCCAGCATTTT.

V gene TRBV5-6 combines with J gene TRBJ1-1; D ambiguous. CDR1 and CDR2 from the germline V gene are SGHDT and YYEEEE. The CDR3 is 14 residues long. Trimming left V 1 base short and J 1 base short, with 8 bases between. The CDR3: CASSLSPGNTEAFF. The DNA of the CDR3 is TGTGCCAGCAGCTTGTCGCCCGGGAACACTGAAGCTTTCTTT.

The rearrangement links TRBV9 to TRBJ1-5; no clear D gene. The V gene's germline CDR1 is SGDLS and CDR2 YYNGEE. The CDR3 is 14 amino acids. Between the trimmed V and J ends, which lost 0 bases and 5 bases, there was a span of 9 bases. The CDR3 DNA reads as TGTGCCAGCAGCGTAGCCGGGAGTGATCAGCCCCAGCATTTT. Translating it yields CASSVAGSDQPQHF.

This chain joins TRBV5-1 and TRBJ2-1; D is unresolved. V was trimmed by 1 base and J by 10 bases, leaving 12 bases between them. The CDR3 spans 13 residues. Looked up from germline, CDR1 is SGHRS and CDR2 is YFSETQ. CDR3 nucleotide sequence: TGCGCCAGCAGCTTGCCGCGTACCGGGGAGCAGTTCTTC. This gives the protein CASSLPRTGEQFF.

V and J are TRBV5-4 and TRBJ2-1, with D possibly being TRBD2 (5 bases). Germline CDR1 reads SGHNT; CDR2 reads YYREEE (reference sequence). V lost 1 base and J lost 8, with 13 bases in between. CDR3 length: 14 amino acids. DNA of the CDR3: TGTGCCAGCAGCTTGAGTCGCTACGGGGATGAGCAGTTCTTC. It codes for CASSLSRYGDEQFF.

The chain uses TRBV2 and TRBJ2-1, with TRBD2 identical over 13 bases. The ends lost 2 bases at V and 4 bases at J; junction bases unmatched: 8. Germline CDR1 SNHLY, CDR2 FYNNEI. The CDR3 consists of 18 residues. The DNA of the CDR3 is TGTGCCAGCAGTGAAAAGGCCCGACTAGCGGGGGGTTACAATGAGCAGTTCTTC. This gives the protein CASSEKARLAGGYNEQFF. Using reference TRBV2 and TRBJ2-1 for the parts outside the CDR3, the full variable domain is EPEVTQTPSHQVTQMGQEVILRCVPISNHLYFYWYRQILGQKVEFLVSFYNNEISEKSEIFDDQFSVERPDGSNFTLKIRSTKLEDSAMYFCASSEKARLAGGYNEQFFGPGTRLTVL.

Concerning this clone: Other nucleotide sequences from this sample produce the same CDR3. The chain combines TRBV6-1 with TRBJ1-2; D gene ambiguous. CDR1 is MNHNS, CDR2 SASEGT, per germline. The V and J ends lost 0 bases and 4 bases respectively, with 9 bases between them. The length of the CDR3 is 14 residues. The CDR3 protein is CASSEAVPSYGYTF. Written as DNA, the CDR3 is TGTGCCAGCAGTGAAGCAGTCCCCAGCTATGGCTACACCTTC.

This rearrangement joins TRBV30 to TRBJ1-2; TRBD1 matches at 8 bases. The CDR3 contains 15 residues. The V gene end was trimmed by 0 bases and the J gene end by 2 bases; junction bases not matched to a gene: 5. Germline V gene lookup returns CDR1 GTSNPN and CDR2 SVGIG (reference sequence). The CDR3 sequence is CAWSVSRTGNYGYTF. The CDR3 nucleotides are TGTGCCTGGAGTGTGTCCCGGACAGGGAACTATGGCTACACCTTC.

V and J are TRBV7-3 and TRBJ2-2; the D is unclear. The CDR3 runs 17 residues. V lost 5 bases and J 5 bases, leaving 21 bases between the germline ends. Germline assignment: CDR1 SGHTA and CDR2 FQGTGA. CDR3 residues: CASSAPGAGKTTGELFF. CDR3 DNA sequence: TGTGCCAGCAGCGCCCCTGGAGCTGGCAAGACGACCGGGGAGCTGTTTTTT.

The chain employs TRBV5-6 and TRBJ2-1, with 9 nucleotides matching TRBD1. Germline-derived CDR1 and CDR2 are SGHDT and YYEEEE. V shed 4 bases and J 6 bases; nucleotides not matched to a gene: 8. The length of the CDR3 is 15 residues. CDR3 amino acids: CASSPGQGMVNEQFF. The CDR3 DNA is TGTGCCAGCAGCCCGGGACAGGGTATGGTCAATGAGCAGTTCTTC.

The V gene is TRBV25-1, the J gene TRBJ2-7; 11 nucleotides line up with TRBD1. CDR3 length equals 14 residues. V lost 4 bases, J lost 6 bases, and 5 bases stayed unmatched. From germline, CDR1 is MGHDK and CDR2 SYGVNS. CDR3 DNA sequence: TGTGCCAGCAGTGGCCAGGACAGGGGGCGCGAGCAGTACTTC. Translating gives CASSGQDRGREQYF.

This chain connects TRBV7-9 to TRBJ2-1; D possibly corresponds to TRBD1 (6 bases). Per germline, CDR1 SEHNR and CDR2 FQNEAQ (reference sequence). V lost 1 base to trimming and J lost 7 bases, with 8 bases between them. The CDR3 is 13 amino acids. The CDR3 bases are TGTGCCAGCAGCTTAGGGACAGCAAATGAGCAGTTCTTC. The encoded protein is CASSLGTANEQFF.

The chain carries TRBV4-1 and TRBJ2-7, with 8 bases identical to TRBD2. From germline, CDR1 is MGHRA and CDR2 YSYEKL. The CDR3 is 15 residues long. Losses at the gene ends were 2 bases for V and 4 bases for J; bases not matched to a gene: 7. The CDR3 DNA follows: TGCGCCAGCAGCCAATTTCTAGCGGGCGCATACGAGCAGTACTTC. Its translation is CASSQFLAGAYEQYF.

The chain recombines TRBV18 with TRBJ2-7; tentatively, D is TRBD2 (5 bases). Trimming removed 2 bases from V and 4 bases from J, with 12 bases in between. The CDR3 runs 14 residues. Germline loops: CDR1 KGHSH, CDR2 LQKENI. CDR3 DNA: TGTGCCAGCTCACCAGGGCGGGTGGGGTACGAGCAGTACTTC. Amino acid sequence: CASSPGRVGYEQYF. Full variable domain (remainder filled in from reference TRBV18 and TRBJ2-7): NAGVMQNPRHLVRRRGQEARLRCSPMKGHSHVYWYRQLPEEGLKFMVYLQKENIIDESGMPKERFSAEFPKEGPSILRIQQVVRGDSAAYFCASSPGRVGYEQYFGPGTRLTVT.

This clone was seen only once. This sequence joins TRBV6-6 and TRBJ1-1; 8 bases agree with TRBD1. Unmatched junction bases numbered 3, after V lost 6 bases and J lost 0 bases. The CDR3 length is 14 residues. Germline assignment: CDR1 MNHNY and CDR2 SVGAGI (reference sequence). CDR3 loop: CASSRTGMNTEAFF. CDR3 coding DNA: TGTGCCAGCAGCCGGACAGGGATGAACACTGAAGCTTTCTTT.

This clone was seen more than once but under ten times. The chain is built from TRBV7-6 and TRBJ2-2, with TRBD2 matching over 10 bases. CDR3 length equals 16 residues. Germline CDR1 is SGHVS and CDR2 is FNYEAQ. J was trimmed by 3 bases and V by 6 bases; bases with no gene match: 7. The CDR3 here is CASRRTTSGYTGELFF. The CDR3 DNA is TGTGCCAGCAGACGAACGACTAGCGGGTACACCGGGGAGCTGTTTTTT.

In regard to this clone: Other nucleotide sequences from this sample produce the same CDR3. This rearrangement joins TRBV13 to TRBJ2-1, with 10 bases identical to TRBD2. The CDR3 consists of 16 residues. In germline, CDR1 is PRHDT, CDR2 FYEKMQ (reference sequence). V lost 3 bases and J lost 6; bases outside the gene matches: 8. CDR3 loop: CASSLGGSGRANEQFF. The CDR3 coding sequence is TGTGCCAGCAGCTTGGGAGGCAGCGGGAGGGCCAATGAGCAGTTCTTC.